These 9 T cell receptor beta chains share one sample of origin, sequenced in a study of blood T cells in healthy people across ages. Sample-barcoded 5' priming and a J-beta primer mix drove a second PCR of about 6 to 12 cycles. TCRdb re-called the 5' RACE reads through MiXCR, storing one row per CDR3 protein. Seen here are about 1.7 million distinct CDR3 sequences, about 30% observed once, and the top ten hold over 7%. The sequencing sample was made of blood. These receptors originate from a woman aged 25 to 39 in good health.

This clonotype has a count of ten or more. The genes are TRBV10-3 and TRBJ2-7; 8 bases map to TRBD2. J was trimmed by 0 bases and V by 6 bases; bases with no gene match: 7. The CDR3 has 15 amino acids. Per the germline V gene, CDR1 is ENHRY and CDR2 is SYGVKD. CDR3 sequence reads: CAISISGESSYEQYF. CDR3 coding DNA: TGTGCCATCAGCATTAGCGGGGAGAGCTCCTACGAGCAGTACTTC.

This clonotype showed up just a few times. The chain is built from TRBV5-1 and TRBJ2-1; TRBD1 matches at 7 bases. CDR1 and CDR2 (germline): SGHRS, YFSETQ. After removal of 2 bases from V and 3 bases from J, the junction contained 2 bases not matched to a gene. The CDR3 runs to 14 residues. The CDR3: CASSFGQVYNEQFF. CDR3 coding DNA: TGCGCCAGCAGCTTTGGACAGGTCTACAATGAGCAGTTCTTC.

This clonotype was counted at least ten times. V gene TRBV9 combines with J gene TRBJ2-1; a weak D match, TRBD1 (6 bases). The V end lost 4 bases, the J end lost 15 bases, and 17 bases lay between the germline ends. The CDR3 is made up of 12 amino acids. CDR1 and CDR2 from the germline V gene are SGDLS and YYNGEE. The CDR3 here is CASSSPGDRAFF. In nucleotides, the CDR3 is TGTGCCAGCAGCTCCCCAGGGGACCGTGCGTTCTTC.

The table lists this clonotype with a count of one. The V call is TRBV27, the J call TRBJ1-5, with 7 nucleotides matching TRBD1. The germline CDR1 and CDR2 sequences are MNHEY and SMNVEV (reference sequence). The CDR3 covers 14 residues. Trimming cost V 11 bases and J 4 bases; bases outside gene matches: 11. As DNA, the CDR3 is TGTGCCTCGGCCCCGGGACAGATTAATCAGCCCCAGCATTTT. This codes for CASAPGQINQPQHF.

The CDR3 nucleotides read TGTGCCACCAGTGACCGGGGAAGGAGGGATACGCAGTATTTT. Amino acid sequence: CATSDRGRRDTQYF. The rearrangement joins TRBV24-1 to TRBJ2-3; weak D call: TRBD2 (5 bases). Germline V CDR1 and CDR2: KGHDR, SFDVKD. Trimming took off 4 bases at V and 6 bases at J, with 13 bases between the two ends. CDR3 length equals 14 residues.

For this clonotype: One junction end does not reproduce the germline sequence, and a read error may be involved. The CDR3 here is CTSSQWEGAYNEQFF. DNA of the CDR3: TGCACCAGCAGCCAGTGGGAGGGCGCCTACAATGAGCAGTTCTTC. The chain links TRBV4-1 to TRBJ2-1, with 7 bases fitting TRBD2. The germline V gene has CDR1 MGHRA and CDR2 YSYEKL. This CDR3 has 15 residues.

This chain connects TRBV6-6 to TRBJ2-3; 9 bases align to TRBD1. CDR3 size: 16 residues. The germline V gene encodes CDR1 MNHNY and CDR2 SVGAGI (reference sequence). V lost 5 bases to trimming and J lost 3 bases; unmatched junction nucleotides: 9. The CDR3 reads CASSPTAGQGTDTQYF. DNA of the CDR3: TGTGCCAGCAGTCCCACGGCGGGACAGGGTACAGATACGCAGTATTTT.

This clonotype was found many times. The chain is built from TRBV7-2 and TRBJ2-5; D unclear. The CDR3 loop spans 12 amino acids. Trimming took off 1 base at V and 13 bases at J, with 13 bases between the two ends. Germline CDR1 reads SGHTA; CDR2 reads FQGNSA. CDR3 in DNA: TGTGCCAGCAGCTTAGTCGGACGGCAGAGGTACTTC. Translation: CASSLVGRQRYF.

CDR3 nucleotides: TGTGCCAGTAGTCACGGGGGCCAGGGGGCCTACGAGCAGTACTTC. Translated, it gives CASSHGGQGAYEQYF. V usage is TRBV19 and J usage is TRBJ2-7, with D possibly being TRBD1 (7 bases). This CDR3 is 15 amino acids long. The V and J ends lost 5 bases and 2 bases respectively, with 16 bases between them. From germline, CDR1 is LNHDA and CDR2 SQIVND (reference sequence).